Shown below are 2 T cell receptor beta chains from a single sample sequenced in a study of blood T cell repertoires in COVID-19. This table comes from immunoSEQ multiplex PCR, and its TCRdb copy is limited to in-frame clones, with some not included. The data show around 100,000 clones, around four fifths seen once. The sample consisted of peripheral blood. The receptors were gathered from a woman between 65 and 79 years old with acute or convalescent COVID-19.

CDR3 DNA: TGTGCCAGCAGCTTAAGACAGGGCTCAGCTAACTATGGCTACACCTTC. It yields the protein CASSLRQGSANYGYTF. This chain connects TRBV7-9 to TRBJ1-2; 7 nucleotides match TRBD1. The V segment lost 2 bases and the J segment 0 bases; nucleotides outside the gene matches: 6. Germline assignment: CDR1 SEHNR and CDR2 FQNEAQ (reference sequence). This CDR3 has 16 amino acids.

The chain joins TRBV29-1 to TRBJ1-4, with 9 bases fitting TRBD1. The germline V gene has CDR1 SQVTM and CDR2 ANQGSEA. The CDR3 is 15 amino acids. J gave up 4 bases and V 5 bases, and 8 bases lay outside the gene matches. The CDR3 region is CSVSQQGAFNEKLFF. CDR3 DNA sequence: TGCAGCGTTTCACAACAGGGGGCTTTTAATGAAAAACTGTTTTTT.